This T cell receptor (beta chain) was sequenced during a study of OX40 agonist ivuxolimab in advanced cancers. Overall study: The study reported partial responses in three patients: one hepatocellular carcinoma, two cutaneous melanoma.

Notes on this clone: Its antigen remains unknown.

Some clones are missing from TCRdb's copy, which holds only in-frame ones; the method was immunoSEQ multiplex PCR. The sample yields about 68,000 clones, 85% to 90% seen once. Trimming pared 10 bases from V and 3 bases from J, leaving 19 bases between. CDR3 length: 14 residues. In germline, CDR1 is SGHKS, CDR2 YYEKEE (reference sequence). Findings of the study overall: More expanded clones were found, on average, in CD8+ than in CD4+ T cells. Clonal expansion was seen in CD4+ and CD8+ blood T cells by week 6 at 0.1 to 3.0 mg/kg.

Sample: CD4+ or CD8+ T cells sorted from blood, taken in a trial of the OX40 agonist ivuxolimab. The gene calls are TRBV5-5 and TRBJ1-2; D unclear. The clonotype comes from an adult with an advanced solid tumor such as melanoma, head and neck, liver or kidney cancer. The CDR3 here is CALSSLGRDYGYTF. CDR3 bases: TGTGCCCTCTCCTCATTGGGCCGAGACTATGGCTACACCTTC.